This TCR beta chain is drawn from a study of blood T cell repertoires in COVID-19. On the study more broadly: From T cells, B-cell-depleted T cells, or PBMCs came the material, which was cDNA or gDNA.

CDR3 size: 14 residues. The V end lost 3 bases, the J end lost 5 bases, and 12 bases lay between the germline ends. Germline V gene sequence: CDR1 SGHVS, CDR2 FNYEAQ. The table came from immunoSEQ multiplex PCR; TCRdb's copy has only in-frame clones and leaves some out. The table records roughly 190,000 clones, around 79% of them present only once. This TCR came from a woman between 45 and 60 years old with acute or convalescent COVID-19. The rearrangement links TRBV7-6 to TRBJ2-3, with a tentative D call TRBD1 (5 bases). The sample comprised peripheral blood. The CDR3 nucleotides read TGTGCCAGCAGCTTTGGTCGCCAGGGAGATACGCAGTATTTT. Amino acid sequence: CASSFGRQGDTQYF.